This TCR beta chain is from a study of T cell repertoires in cytomegalovirus infection. Study as a whole: Public TCR beta signature analysis indicated the presence of both CMV infection and matching HLA type. Whole-study results and caveats: Clonotype analysis showed dominance of the ex vivo response by HLA-C-restricted CMV-specific TCR beta clonotypes.

As concerns this clonotype: The antigen is not known.

V was pared by 2 bases and J by 2 bases, with 2 bases of the junction left unmatched. The CDR3 runs 14 residues. In germline, CDR1 is DFQATT, CDR2 SNEGSKA (reference sequence). TCRdb analysed the reads with MiXCR anew, one entry per CDR3 protein. Found here are over 250,000 distinct CDR3 sequences, roughly a fifth of them singletons; the top ten hold roughly a fifth. The V gene is TRBV20-1, the J gene TRBJ2-2; 7 nucleotides align to TRBD2. The sequence was obtained from a human donor in good health (CMV status not recorded). Some clones in this sample may be carry-over from other donors' samples. This sample comprised cultured PBMCs, obtained from culture after CMV antigen stimulation. The CDR3 sequence: CSARPSGNTGELFF. The CDR3 DNA sequence: TGCAGTGCTAGACCTAGCGGTAACACCGGGGAGCTGTTTTTT.